These 14 T cell receptor beta chains came from one sample sequenced in a study of memory CD4+ T cells and cytomegalovirus serostatus. Single viable CD3+CD4+CD8-CD45RO+ cells were sorted as the memory CD4+ T cells. This table comes from immunoSEQ multiplex PCR, and its TCRdb copy is limited to in-frame clones, with some not included. The sample holds tens of thousands of clones, around 80% seen once. What was sequenced was memory CD4+ T cells from blood. The receptor set was obtained from an adult in good health and CMV-seronegative.

This clone showed up just a few times. The chain couples TRBV9 to TRBJ1-2; a possible D gene is TRBD1 (5 bases). The V gene's germline CDR1 is SGDLS and CDR2 YYNGEE. This CDR3 has 15 residues. The ends were cut back, 6 bases at V and 3 bases at J, with 18 bases in the middle. The CDR3 nucleotides read TGTGCCAGCACGTCAGGGCCCAATGGAGACTATGGCTACACCTTC. This translates into CASTSGPNGDYGYTF.

The chain uses TRBV11-2 and TRBJ2-5, with D perhaps assigned TRBD1 or TRBD2 (5 bases each). The CDR3 loop spans 14 amino acids. Germline V gives CDR1 SGHAT, CDR2 FQNNGV. V was cut by 5 bases and J by 1 base, with 11 bases left in between. Here the CDR3 reads CASSPVRGQETQYF. The CDR3 DNA sequence: TGTGCCAGCAGCCCGGTGAGGGGCCAAGAGACCCAGTACTTC.

The chain combines TRBV9 with TRBJ1-6, with D uncertain. The CDR3 covers 15 residues. The germline gives CDR1 SGDLS, CDR2 YYNGEE. Trimming took 3 bases from V and 8 from J, leaving 15 bases between them. In DNA, the CDR3 is TGTGCCAGCAGCGCGGTGGGGTGGGTGGATTCACCCCTCCACTTT. Translation: CASSAVGWVDSPLHF. The whole variable domain, remainder taken from reference TRBV9 and TRBJ1-6, is DSGVTQTPKHLITATGQRVTLRCSPRSGDLSVYWYQQSLDQGLQFLIQYYNGEERAKGNILERFSAQQFPDLHSELNLSSLELGDSALYFCASSAVGWVDSPLHFGNGTRLTVT.

The V gene is TRBV5-4, the J gene TRBJ2-1; D might be TRBD2 (6 bases). V gave up 2 bases and J gave up 14 bases, with 20 bases separating them. The CDR3 has 14 residues. Germline V gene sequence: CDR1 SGHNT, CDR2 YYREEE (reference sequence). The CDR3 region has the DNA TGTGCCAGCAGCTTCGCGACTAGGGCCTCGGGGAAGTTCTTC. As protein: CASSFATRASGKFF.

The gene calls are TRBV5-4 and TRBJ2-7; TRBD2 is a possible D gene (6 bases). The V end was cut by 1 base, the J end by 1 base, with 9 bases between. The CDR3 totals 14 residues. The germline CDR1 and CDR2 sequences are SGHNT and YYREEE (reference sequence). The CDR3 DNA is TGTGCCAGCAGCTTGCGTGCGGGATCCTACGAGCAGTACTTC. It encodes CASSLRAGSYEQYF. The whole variable domain, remainder taken from reference TRBV5-4 and TRBJ2-7, is ETGVTQSPTHLIKTRGQQVTLRCSSQSGHNTVSWYQQALGQGPQFIFQYYREEENGRGNFPPRFSGLQFPNYSSELNVNALELDDSALYLCASSLRAGSYEQYFGPGTRLTVT.

This rearrangement joins TRBV7-2 to TRBJ2-3; a weak D match, TRBD2 (6 bases). CDR1 is SGHTA and CDR2 is FQGNSA in the germline V gene. Trimming removed 6 bases at V and 0 bases at J, with 10 bases between. The CDR3 consists of 14 residues. The CDR3 DNA is TGTGCCAGCAGGGTTAGCGGAAGCACAGATACGCAGTATTTT. Translating it yields CASRVSGSTDTQYF.

The rearrangement joins TRBV11-1 to TRBJ2-2; 13 nucleotides align to TRBD2. This CDR3 spans 18 amino acids. Germline-derived CDR1 and CDR2 are SGHAT and FQDESV (reference sequence). The J segment lost 3 bases and the V segment lost 5 bases, leaving 9 bases of the junction unmatched. The CDR3 is CASSPGLAGSSDTGELFF. The CDR3 bases are TGTGCCAGCAGCCCGGGACTAGCGGGGAGCTCCGACACCGGGGAGCTGTTTTTT. Combining the CDR3 with reference TRBV11-1 and TRBJ2-2 gives the whole variable domain EAEVAQSPRYKITEKSQAVAFWCDPISGHATLYWYRQILGQGPELLVQFQDESVVDDSQLPKDRFSAERLKGVDSTLKIQPAELGDSAMYLCASSPGLAGSSDTGELFFGEGSRLTVL.

The gene calls are TRBV19 and TRBJ1-1, with unresolved D. The CDR3 contains 13 residues. The V gene's germline CDR1 is LNHDA and CDR2 SQIVND (reference sequence). The V end was cut by 5 bases, the J end by 4 bases, with 11 bases between. CDR3: CASSSRATTEAFF. CDR3 coding DNA: TGTGCCAGTAGTTCCCGGGCCACCACTGAAGCTTTCTTT.

This clone was detected only once. V and J are TRBV2 and TRBJ1-2; 10 nucleotides agree with TRBD1. The CDR3 covers 13 residues. The germline V gene has CDR1 SNHLY and CDR2 FYNNEI. V was pared by 5 bases and J by 12 bases, with 9 bases of the junction left unmatched. The CDR3 DNA reads as TGTGCCAGCAGTTCCGGGACAGGGGTTCTGCACACCTTC. Translating gives CASSSGTGVLHTF.

The CDR3, as DNA: TGCGCCAGCAGCGGGACAGGGGGCGATGGGTATGGCTACACCTTC. It is translated as CASSGTGGDGYGYTF. V and J are TRBV5-1 and TRBJ1-2, with TRBD1 matching over 12 bases. V lost 4 bases, J lost 5 bases, and 6 bases stayed unmatched. This CDR3 is built from 15 residues. Germline lookup yields CDR1 SGHRS and CDR2 YFSETQ.

The CDR3 spells CASSLGAGKNTEAFF. Here the CDR3 DNA reads TGCGCCAGCAGCTTGGGGGCAGGAAAGAACACTGAAGCTTTCTTT. This chain links TRBV5-1 with TRBJ1-1; the D is unclear. CDR3 length equals 15 residues. The germline V gene has CDR1 SGHRS and CDR2 YFSETQ. Trimming left V 0 bases short and J 1 base short, with 10 bases between.

This chain links TRBV5-1 with TRBJ2-4; D gene uncertain. The V gene's germline CDR1 is SGHRS and CDR2 YFSETQ. The CDR3 has 17 amino acids. Between the trimmed V and J ends, which lost 9 bases and 0 bases, there was a span of 22 bases. CDR3 sequence: CAIRVATSPQAKNIQYF. In nucleotides, the CDR3 is TGCGCCATAAGGGTGGCGACATCTCCTCAAGCCAAAAACATTCAGTACTTC.

The chain has TRBV6-1 and TRBJ2-6; 8 bases agree with TRBD1. Trimming cost V 5 bases and J 3 bases; bases outside gene matches: 3. The CDR3 totals 15 residues. Germline V lookup: CDR1 MNHNS, CDR2 SASEGT. The CDR3 loop reads CASSRDRGGANVLTF. The CDR3 coding sequence is TGTGCCAGCAGTCGCGACAGGGGTGGGGCCAACGTCCTGACTTTC.

The chain is built from TRBV18 and TRBJ2-7; the D is unclear. V gave up 2 bases and J gave up 3 bases, with 11 bases separating them. This CDR3 spans 14 amino acids. The V gene's germline CDR1 is KGHSH and CDR2 LQKENI. CDR3 in DNA: TGTGCCAGCTCACCATCCCCAGTAAGCTACGAGCAGTACTTC. Translating gives CASSPSPVSYEQYF.